Each of the 2 T cell receptor beta chains below was sequenced from the same sample in a study of blood T cell repertoires in COVID-19. The protocol was immunoSEQ multiplex PCR, while the TCRdb copy is restricted to in-frame clones and leaves out a portion. The table has 100,000 to 140,000 clones, approximately 88% seen once; the top ten hold under 7%. The sequenced sample consisted of peripheral blood. All receptors come from a man aged 50 to 60 with active or convalescent COVID-19.

The chain combines TRBV6-5 with TRBJ1-1; TRBD1 matches at 8 bases. There are 14 residues in the CDR3. Germline assignment: CDR1 MNHEY and CDR2 SVGAGI. V was clipped by 6 bases and J by 4 bases; unmatched bases: 7. The CDR3 reads CASSIRGPGTEAFF. For the CDR3, the DNA is TGTGCCAGCAGCATCAGGGGGCCGGGCACTGAAGCTTTCTTT.

J is TRBJ1-4 and V is TRBV28; 7 nucleotides agree with TRBD1. The CDR3 totals 16 residues. Looked up from germline, CDR1 is MDHEN and CDR2 is SYDVKM. The V and J ends lost 5 bases and 12 bases, in that order; junction bases with no gene match: 18. CDR3 protein: CASSPRLGRGHEELFF. As DNA, the CDR3 is TGTGCCAGCAGTCCCCGGTTGGGTAGGGGGCATGAGGAACTGTTTTTT.